The 5 T cell receptor beta chains listed next were all sequenced from one sample in a study of long-term antiretroviral therapy in people with HIV (dated by TCRdb to between 2021 and 2024). Sequencing of the TRB variable region was done with the immunoSEQ hsTCRB v3.0 assay at survey level resolution. TCRdb took this table from immuneACCESS and kept in-frame rearrangements with V and J called. Such tables lack part of the clones; where checked against another copy, unresolved V genes explain under half of the gap, and the rest is unexplained. For this sample the table gives roughly 9,800 clones, of which around four fifths were detected only once. The ten largest clonotypes hold more than 15% of the sample. The source was unsorted PBMCs, collected 0.7 years after starting antiretroviral therapy. The receptors shown here come from a man aged 35 to 55 with HIV.

CDR3 loop: CASSLGGPGNTIYF. CDR3 DNA sequence: TGTGCCAGCAGTTTAGGGGGCCCTGGAAACACCATATATTTT. The V call is TRBV27, the J call TRBJ1-3, with TRBD1 as a possible D gene (6 bases). This CDR3 region has 14 residues. V lost 2 bases to trimming and J lost 2 bases, with 7 bases between them. The germline gives CDR1 MNHEY, CDR2 SMNVEV (reference sequence).

The chain uses TRBV5-4 and TRBJ2-7; a possible D gene is TRBD2 (7 bases). The CDR3 covers 15 residues. Germline-derived CDR1 and CDR2 are SGHNT and YYREEE (reference sequence). V was pared by 4 bases and J by 3 bases, with 17 bases between. The CDR3 reads CASSRWGGASYEQYF. The CDR3, as DNA: TGTGCCAGCAGCCGCTGGGGGGGCGCGAGCTACGAGCAGTACTTC.

The V gene is TRBV4-2, the J gene TRBJ1-5; D remains unclear. Germline CDR1 and CDR2: LGHNA and YNFKEQ. Trimming removed 1 base from V and 2 bases from J, with 12 bases in between. The CDR3 is 16 residues long. CDR3 coding DNA: TGTGCCAGCAGCCAAGCAGCAACGGTGGGCAATCAGCCCCAGCATTTT. This encodes CASSQAATVGNQPQHF.

V gene TRBV7-6 combines with J gene TRBJ2-7; TRBD1 matches at 11 bases. The V segment lost 6 bases and the J segment 5 bases; nucleotides outside the gene matches: 9. Per the germline V gene, CDR1 is SGHVS and CDR2 is FNYEAQ. The CDR3 has 15 residues. Written as DNA, the CDR3 is TGTGCCAGCAGTCCCTCCGGGACAGGGGGTAACGAGCAGTACTTC. It yields the protein CASSPSGTGGNEQYF. Drawing the rest from reference TRBV7-6 and TRBJ2-7, the complete variable domain is GAGVSQSPRYKVTKRGQDVALRCDPISGHVSLYWYRQALGQGPEFLTYFNYEAQQDKSGLPNDRFSAERPEGSISTLTIQRTEQRDSAMYRCASSPSGTGGNEQYFGPGTRLTVT.

The chain couples TRBV27 to TRBJ1-4; tentative D call: TRBD1 (6 bases). V was trimmed by 6 bases and J by 8 bases, leaving 22 bases between them. This CDR3 has 16 residues. Per germline, CDR1 MNHEY and CDR2 SMNVEV (reference sequence). The CDR3 coding sequence is TGTGCCAGCAGGGCCATGACAGGCTCGCCGGGAGAAAAACTGTTTTTT. Translated, it gives CASRAMTGSPGEKLFF.